The 17 T cell receptor beta chains below come from one sample, sequenced in a study of blood T cells in healthy people across ages. For the second PCR, which ran for 7 to 11 cycles, a sample-barcoded 5' primer and a J-beta primer mix were used. TCRdb reanalysed the 5' RACE reads using MiXCR and keeps one entry per CDR3 protein. The table has about 1.6 million distinct CDR3 sequences, 30% to 40% seen once. Sequencing was carried out using blood. These receptor sequences come from a woman aged 25 to 39 in good health.

Only a few counts were recorded for this clonotype. The rearrangement uses TRBV12-3 or TRBV12-4 and TRBJ1-2; no reliable D call. The CDR3 loop spans 12 amino acids. Trimming took 5 bases from V and 7 from J, leaving 11 bases between them. CDR3 bases: TGTGCCAGCAGTCTTACAGTGTTTGGCTACACCTTC. Protein sequence: CASSLTVFGYTF.

This rearrangement joins TRBV5-1 to TRBJ2-5; weak D call: TRBD2 (5 bases). The germline CDR1 and CDR2 sequences are SGHRS and YFSETQ. The CDR3 is 14 amino acids. V shed 0 bases and J shed 5 bases, with 11 bases lying between them. CDR3 sequence reads: CASSLVAGSETQYF. CDR3 DNA sequence: TGCGCCAGCAGCTTGGTTGCGGGTTCGGAGACCCAGTACTTC.

The chain combines TRBV10-2 with TRBJ2-2; 10 bases are shared with TRBD1. The trim removed 9 bases at V and 4 bases at J, leaving 5 bases unmatched. From germline, CDR1 is WSHSY and CDR2 SAAADI. The CDR3 has 14 amino acids. This CDR3 is CASKGTGVTGELFF. The CDR3 DNA is TGCGCCAGTAAAGGGACAGGGGTCACCGGGGAGCTGTTTTTT.

J is TRBJ1-2 and V is TRBV6-1; 9 nucleotides line up with TRBD1. Germline V gene data show CDR1 as MNHNS and CDR2 as SASEGT. Trimming at V came to 6 bases and at J to 4 bases, leaving 9 bases not matched to a gene. This CDR3 contains 15 residues. The chain's CDR3 is CASSVGQGGGYGYTF. CDR3 DNA: TGTGCCAGCAGCGTGGGACAGGGAGGCGGCTATGGCTACACCTTC.

The J gene is TRBJ2-5, the V gene TRBV2; the match to TRBD2 covers 10 bases. Trimming removed 5 bases from V and 2 bases from J; junction bases left unmatched: 5. Germline CDR1 and CDR2: SNHLY and FYNNEI. The CDR3 is made up of 15 amino acids. CDR3 sequence reads: CASSLTSGHQETQYF. The CDR3 region has the DNA TGTGCCAGCAGTTTGACTAGCGGGCATCAAGAGACCCAGTACTTC.

This clonotype appeared a few times. This chain links TRBV20-1 with TRBJ2-3, with a possible D match to TRBD2 (5 bases). This CDR3 spans 16 amino acids. Germline values: CDR1 DFQATT, CDR2 SNEGSKA (reference sequence). V lost 3 bases and J lost 0, with 16 bases in between. CDR3 amino acids: CSASPLRGASTDTQYF. CDR3 in DNA: TGCAGTGCTAGCCCCCTCCGGGGTGCTAGCACAGATACGCAGTATTTT.

The rearrangement joins TRBV7-6 to TRBJ2-7, with D tentatively TRBD2 (5 bases). Trimming stripped 5 bases from V and 7 bases from J, with 21 bases between. CDR3 length: 15 residues. The germline gives CDR1 SGHVS, CDR2 FNYEAQ. The DNA for the CDR3 is TGTGCCAGCAGCCTGTGCTCTAGCATAACGGGTGAGCAGTACTTC. It codes for CASSLCSSITGEQYF.

This clonotype has only a few counts. The gene calls are TRBV12-3 or TRBV12-4 and TRBJ1-5; D call uncertain. Trimming cost V 3 bases and J 1 base, with 4 bases left between them. This CDR3 contains 13 residues. The CDR3 nucleotides read TGTGCCAGCAGTTTTCAGAGCAATCAGCCCCAGCATTTT. Translating it yields CASSFQSNQPQHF.

The rearrangement links TRBV6-1 to TRBJ2-7, with TRBD1 identical over 9 bases. Unmatched junction bases numbered 8, after V lost 8 bases and J lost 3 bases. Germline V gene data show CDR1 as MNHNS and CDR2 as SASEGT. The length of the CDR3 is 14 residues. CDR3 coding DNA: TGTGCCAGCGGCCAGAGGGGACAGGGCTACGAGCAGTACTTC. It encodes CASGQRGQGYEQYF.

The rearrangement uses TRBV7-3 and TRBJ1-1, with D possibly matching TRBD1 (5 bases). This CDR3 region has 14 residues. The germline CDR1 and CDR2 sequences are SGHTA and FQGTGA. V was cut by 6 bases and J by 4 bases, with 15 bases left in between. The CDR3: CASRNGHGATEAFF. As DNA, the CDR3 is TGTGCCAGCAGGAACGGACATGGGGCCACTGAAGCTTTCTTT.

The sample holds a few counts of this clonotype. The chain uses TRBV20-1 and TRBJ2-3; D ambiguous. Germline CDR1 and CDR2: DFQATT and SNEGSKA (reference sequence). V lost 6 bases, J lost 3 bases, and 16 bases lay in between. This CDR3 spans 14 amino acids. The CDR3, as DNA: TGCAGTGCCCCTTTGAAACGGGCGACAGATACGCAGTATTTT. It specifies CSAPLKRATDTQYF.

The V gene is TRBV29-1, the J gene TRBJ1-2; 9 nucleotides agree with TRBD1. V dropped 6 bases and J dropped 3; count of bases not matched to a gene: 11. Per germline, CDR1 SQVTM and CDR2 ANQGSEA. This CDR3 is built from 15 residues. In DNA form, the CDR3 reads TGCAGCGTAAGGGACAGGGCGATAGGATACTATGGCTACACCTTC. It is translated as CSVRDRAIGYYGYTF.

In this sample, this clonotype turned up a few times. The chain employs TRBV20-1 and TRBJ2-7; TRBD2 is a possible D gene (6 bases). The V and J ends lost 2 bases and 3 bases respectively, with 14 bases between them. Germline V gene data show CDR1 as DFQATT and CDR2 as SNEGSKA (reference sequence). CDR3 length: 14 residues. The CDR3 bases are TGCAGTGCTAGACTGGCGCGGGGCAGCTACGAGCAGTACTTC. It yields the protein CSARLARGSYEQYF.

This clonotype was observed many times. The chain joins TRBV9 to TRBJ2-3; 8 nucleotides align to TRBD2. The CDR3 is 17 amino acids. The J segment lost 4 bases and the V segment lost 3 bases, leaving 13 bases of the junction unmatched. Germline-derived CDR1 and CDR2 are SGDLS and YYNGEE. The CDR3 spells CASSAPYSGVFPDTQYF. The CDR3 nucleotides read TGTGCCAGCAGCGCCCCTTATAGCGGGGTCTTCCCAGATACGCAGTATTTT.

This sequence joins TRBV7-8 and TRBJ2-5, with 8 nucleotides matching TRBD2. The J call may be wrong; the DNA end is better matched by TRBJ2-1. Germline V gene lookup returns CDR1 SGHVS and CDR2 FQNEAQ. The CDR3 totals 16 residues. CDR3 nucleotide sequence: TGTGCCAGCAGCTACGGACGAGCGGGAGTAAAAGAGACCCAGTTCTTC. It codes for CASSYGRAGVKETQFF.

Here the CDR3 reads CASSFPGLAGGPRSYNEQFF. The CDR3 DNA reads TGTGCCAGCAGCTTCCCGGGACTAGCGGGGGGGCCTCGGTCCTACAATGAGCAGTTCTTC. The rearrangement uses TRBV6-2 or TRBV6-3 and TRBJ2-1, with TRBD2 matching over 16 bases. Losses at the gene ends were 6 bases for V and 1 base for J; bases not matched to a gene: 12. Germline CDR1 MNHEY, CDR2 SVGEGT. The CDR3 sequence is 20 residues long.

The chain employs TRBV25-1 and TRBJ2-5, with 8 bases matching TRBD2. This CDR3 is 16 amino acids long. V trimming: 0 bases; J trimming: 2 bases; junction bases outside the gene matches: 5. From germline, CDR1 is MGHDK and CDR2 SYGVNS. The DNA of the CDR3 is TGTGCCAGCAGTGAATACCGGGGGGGCCCACAAGAGACCCAGTACTTC. It specifies CASSEYRGGPQETQYF. Full variable domain (rest looked up from reference TRBV25-1 and TRBJ2-5): EADIYQTPRYLVIGTGKKITLECSQTMGHDKMYWYQQDPGMELHLIHYSYGVNSTEKGDLSSESTVSRIRTEHFPLTLESARPSHTSQYLCASSEYRGGPQETQYFGPGTRLLVL.